This T cell receptor (beta chain) came from a study of T cells in Graves' hyperthyroidism and ophthalmopathy. Overall study findings and caveats: Most clonotypes that expanded in the thyroid above 0.001 also showed up in blood. Using 13 V-J features, a model discriminated ophthalmopathy from stable hyperthyroidism.

TCR beta CDR3 region amplification was performed from RNA transcripts. TCR CDR3 underwent first-round RT-PCR with the HTBI primer set. TCRdb ran MiXCR on the multiplex PCR reads and lists one entry per CDR3 protein. This table holds roughly 350,000 distinct CDR3 sequences, roughly 14% found once. The CDR3 extends over 19 amino acids. V was pared by 1 base and J by 3 bases, with 13 bases of the junction left unmatched. Per germline, CDR1 SGHTA and CDR2 FQGTGA. Only a few counts were recorded for this clonotype. Its antigen is not identified. Lactation, pregnancy, other autoimmune disease or uncontrolled infection led to exclusion of patients. The PBMCs studied were ones that came from 8.5 to 10 ml fresh peripheral blood.

Sample: blood. This receptor was taken from a woman aged 30 to 39 with Graves' ophthalmopathy. The chain uses TRBV7-3 and TRBJ2-4; the match to TRBD2 covers 9 bases. This chain's CDR3 is CASSLIPLGGGGDKNIQYF. The DNA of the CDR3 is TGTGCCAGCAGCTTAATTCCTCTTGGGGGCGGGGGGGACAAAAACATTCAGTACTTC.